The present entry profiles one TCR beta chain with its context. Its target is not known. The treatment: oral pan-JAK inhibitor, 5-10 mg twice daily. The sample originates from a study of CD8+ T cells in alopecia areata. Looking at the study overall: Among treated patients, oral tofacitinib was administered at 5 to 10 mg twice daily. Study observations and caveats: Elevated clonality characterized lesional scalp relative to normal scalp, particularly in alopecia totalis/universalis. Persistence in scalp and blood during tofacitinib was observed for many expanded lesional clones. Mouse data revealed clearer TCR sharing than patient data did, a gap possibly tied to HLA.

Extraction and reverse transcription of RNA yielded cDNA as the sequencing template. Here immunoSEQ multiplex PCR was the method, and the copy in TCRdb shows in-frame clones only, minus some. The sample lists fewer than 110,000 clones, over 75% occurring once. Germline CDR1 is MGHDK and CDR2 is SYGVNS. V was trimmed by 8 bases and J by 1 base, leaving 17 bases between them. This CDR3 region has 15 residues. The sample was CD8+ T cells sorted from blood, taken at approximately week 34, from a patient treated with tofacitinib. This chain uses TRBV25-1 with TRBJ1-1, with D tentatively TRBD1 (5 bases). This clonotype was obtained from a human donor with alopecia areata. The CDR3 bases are TGTGCCAGCTGCCCCCGGGGCGGGAAGAACACTGAAGCTTTCTTT. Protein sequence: CASCPRGGKNTEAFF.